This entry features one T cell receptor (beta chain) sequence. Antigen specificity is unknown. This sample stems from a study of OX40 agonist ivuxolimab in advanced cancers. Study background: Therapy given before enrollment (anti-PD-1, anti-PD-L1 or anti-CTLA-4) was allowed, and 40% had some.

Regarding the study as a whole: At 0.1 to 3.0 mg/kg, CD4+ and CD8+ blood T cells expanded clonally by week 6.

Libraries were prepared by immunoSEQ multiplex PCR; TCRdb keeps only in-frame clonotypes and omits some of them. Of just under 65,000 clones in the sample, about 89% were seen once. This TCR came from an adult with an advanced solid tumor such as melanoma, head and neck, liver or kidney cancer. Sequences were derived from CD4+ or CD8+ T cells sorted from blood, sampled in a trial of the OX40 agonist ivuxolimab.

DNA for the CDR3: TGTGCCTGGAGTACGACATCTAATTTCGGGGAGCTGTTTTTT. It yields the protein CAWSTTSNFGELFF. The V and J genes are TRBV30 and TRBJ2-2; no firm D call. CDR1 GTSNPN and CDR2 SVGIG come from the germline V gene (reference sequence). Trimming removed 2 bases from V and 7 bases from J, with 14 bases in between. This CDR3 has 14 residues.